The 21 T cell receptor beta chains in this list originate from one sample, sequenced in a study of cytomegalovirus exposure and HLA in healthy donors (dated by TCRdb to the late 2010s). The library was obtained by the immunoSEQ multiplex PCR assay. For the multiplex PCR, a mixture combining 60 forward primers for TCR Vbeta segments and 13 reverse primers for TCR Jbeta segments was used. TCRdb mirrors the immuneACCESS table, restricted to in-frame sequences. Some clones are absent from its copies; in checked studies, under half trace to an unresolved V gene, and the reason for the others is unknown. This sample lists 65,000 to 95,000 clones; around 81% were detected once. Roughly 6% of the sample goes to the ten largest clones. Sequencing was carried out using PBMCs. Receptor source: a male donor in good health and CMV-seropositive.

In its sample, this clone was seen a few times. This chain joins TRBV6-5 and TRBJ2-2; 10 bases line up with TRBD2. V dropped 7 bases and J dropped 5; count of bases not matched to a gene: 7. CDR3 length: 15 residues. In germline, CDR1 is MNHEY, CDR2 SVGAGI. The CDR3: CASTSGSRETGELFF. DNA for the CDR3: TGTGCCAGCACTAGCGGGAGCCGGGAAACCGGGGAGCTGTTTTTT.

This rearrangement joins TRBV7-2 to TRBJ1-1, with D uncertain. With 5 bases removed from V and 1 base from J, the gap between germline ends came to 11 bases. Germline V lookup: CDR1 SGHTA, CDR2 FQGNSA. This CDR3 is built from 14 residues. The CDR3 DNA reads as TGTGCCAGCAGCCCGGAATGGAGGAACACTGAAGCTTTCTTT. The encoded protein is CASSPEWRNTEAFF.

V is TRBV18 and J is TRBJ1-1; TRBD1 matches at 7 bases. V gave up 2 bases and J gave up 6 bases; unmatched junction bases: 6. This CDR3 region has 14 residues. The germline CDR1 and CDR2 sequences are KGHSH and LQKENI. CDR3 loop: CASSPADRVAEAFF. CDR3 nucleotides: TGTGCCAGCTCACCAGCCGACAGGGTCGCTGAAGCTTTCTTT.

This clone was counted a single time. The CDR3 here is CATSSGALGQYF. CDR3 nucleotide sequence: TGTGCCACCAGCAGTGGGGCTCTAGGGCAGTACTTC. V is TRBV15 and J is TRBJ2-7, with a possible D match to TRBD1 (5 bases). The V and J ends lost 3 bases and 9 bases respectively, with 12 bases between them. The CDR3 length is 12 residues. Germline CDR1 is LNHNV and CDR2 is YYDKDF (reference sequence).

The rearrangement uses TRBV27 and TRBJ1-4, with a tentative D call TRBD1 (6 bases). Germline loops: CDR1 MNHEY, CDR2 SMNVEV (reference sequence). Between the trimmed V and J ends, which lost 3 bases and 10 bases, there was a span of 18 bases. The CDR3 totals 15 residues. CDR3: CASSFEERGGAKLFF. The CDR3 DNA is TGTGCCAGCAGTTTTGAGGAAAGGGGGGGCGCAAAACTGTTTTTT.

The chain joins TRBV7-8 to TRBJ1-5; 9 bases line up with TRBD1. CDR3 length: 15 amino acids. V lost 4 bases and J lost 4; bases outside the gene matches: 5. CDR1 SGHVS and CDR2 FQNEAQ come from the germline V gene. This chain's CDR3 is CASSSEGQGNQPQHF. The CDR3 nucleotides are TGTGCCAGCAGCTCGGAGGGACAGGGAAATCAGCCCCAGCATTTT.

The genes are TRBV28 and TRBJ1-2; no clear D gene. This CDR3 has 12 amino acids. Germline loops: CDR1 MDHEN, CDR2 SYDVKM. Trimming removed 4 bases from V and 7 bases from J, with 10 bases in between. The CDR3 nucleotides read TGTGCCAGCAGTTCCTCCACTTGTGGCTACACCTTC. Encoded protein: CASSSSTCGYTF.

This clone was seen only a few times. This rearrangement joins TRBV4-1 to TRBJ2-7; TRBD1 is a possible D gene (5 bases). V lost 3 bases, J lost 0 bases, and 6 bases lay in between. Germline V gene lookup returns CDR1 MGHRA and CDR2 YSYEKL. This CDR3 has 13 residues. The CDR3 region is CASSQTDSYEQYF. DNA of the CDR3: TGCGCCAGCAGCCAGACAGACTCCTACGAGCAGTACTTC.

The chain has TRBV10-3 and TRBJ2-5; TRBD2 matches at 16 bases. This CDR3 is built from 20 residues. V dropped 3 bases and J dropped 5; count of bases not matched to a gene: 15. Germline V gene lookup returns CDR1 ENHRY and CDR2 SYGVKD. Here the CDR3 DNA reads TGTGCCATCAGTGACCCAGATTCCGGGACTAGCGGGGGGGCCGATGAGACCCAGTACTTC. It yields the protein CAISDPDSGTSGGADETQYF.

This clone was detected only a few times. The chain uses TRBV19 and TRBJ1-1; TRBD1 matches at 8 bases. Looked up from germline, CDR1 is LNHDA and CDR2 is SQIVND (reference sequence). The CDR3 contains 15 residues. Trimming at V came to 6 bases and at J to 4 bases, leaving 10 bases not matched to a gene. The DNA of the CDR3 is TGTGCCAGTAGCTCAGGGGGCTCTTACGTCACTGAAGCTTTCTTT. This codes for CASSSGGSYVTEAFF. The whole variable domain, remainder taken from reference TRBV19 and TRBJ1-1, is DGGITQSPKYLFRKEGQNVTLSCEQNLNHDAMYWYRQDPGQGLRLIYYSQIVNDFQKGDIAEGYSVSREKKESFPLTVTSAQKNPTAFYLCASSSGGSYVTEAFFGQGTRLTVV.

A single count supports this clone. This chain uses TRBV6-4 with TRBJ2-5; maybe TRBD1 (5 bases). The J call is uncertain, as TRBJ2-7 better fits the DNA end. CDR1 MRHNA and CDR2 SNTAGT come from the germline V gene. The CDR3 length is 14 residues. CDR3 in amino acids: CASSLPCRGHEQYF. CDR3 coding DNA: TGTGCCAGCAGCCTTCCCTGTAGGGGCCACGAGCAGTACTTC.

This chain connects TRBV13 to TRBJ1-5; weak D call: TRBD1 (6 bases). CDR1 and CDR2 (germline): PRHDT, FYEKMQ (reference sequence). V lost 0 bases and J 6 bases, leaving 9 bases between the germline ends. The CDR3 is made up of 14 amino acids. The CDR3 region is CASSLGYRVQPQHF. Here the CDR3 DNA reads TGTGCCAGCAGCTTAGGATACAGGGTTCAGCCCCAGCATTTT.

The V call is TRBV27, the J call TRBJ1-1, with a weak D call TRBD1 (6 bases). The CDR3 totals 16 residues. Germline loops: CDR1 MNHEY, CDR2 SMNVEV (reference sequence). The ends were cut back, 7 bases at V and 0 bases at J, with 18 bases in the middle. The CDR3 protein is CASTRRGGSLNTEAFF. CDR3 in DNA: TGTGCCAGCACGAGACGGGGGGGCAGCTTGAACACTGAAGCTTTCTTT.

The CDR3 DNA reads as TGTGCCAGCAGCTTAGCCGGACTAGCGGACAAATACAATGAGCAGTTCTTC. The encoded protein is CASSLAGLADKYNEQFF. The chain is built from TRBV7-9 and TRBJ2-1; TRBD2 agrees at 10 bases. The CDR3 runs to 17 residues. The germline V gene has CDR1 SEHNR and CDR2 FQNEAQ (reference sequence). With V trimmed by 0 bases and J by 4 bases, 6 bases remained unmatched.

The J gene is TRBJ2-1, the V gene TRBV5-1, with 7 nucleotides matching TRBD2. This CDR3 region has 15 residues. V shed 7 bases and J 0 bases; nucleotides not matched to a gene: 7. CDR1 and CDR2 from the germline V gene are SGHRS and YFSETQ. CDR3 bases: TGCGCCAGCGCGGGGGTAGCGGGCTCCTACAATGAGCAGTTCTTC. This sequence encodes CASAGVAGSYNEQFF.

This chain joins TRBV14 and TRBJ2-7; TRBD1 matches at 8 bases. The CDR3 sequence is 15 residues long. J was trimmed by 1 base and V by 5 bases; bases with no gene match: 7. Germline CDR1 SGHDN, CDR2 FVKESK. The CDR3 loop reads CASSGGQGPSYEQYF. CDR3 in DNA: TGTGCCAGCAGCGGAGGACAGGGCCCTTCCTACGAGCAGTACTTC.

This clone is a singleton in its sample. This likely comes from a read error, as the CDR3 has no conserved phenylalanine or tryptophan at its end. The chain couples TRBV4-1 to TRBJ1-4; the D gene is possibly TRBD1 (6 bases). CDR1 MGHRA and CDR2 YSYEKL come from the germline V gene. The CDR3 runs to 19 residues. Trimming removed 1 base from V and 2 bases from J, with 20 bases in between. The CDR3: CASSQGTFRGGVTNEKLFC. The CDR3 DNA follows: TGCGCCAGCAGCCAAGGGACCTTTCGAGGGGGGGTCACTAATGAAAAACTGTTTTGT.

This clone was picked up one time. The chain employs TRBV11-2 and TRBJ2-5; maybe TRBD1 (7 bases). CDR1 and CDR2 (germline): SGHAT, FQNNGV. V was clipped by 0 bases and J by 6 bases, with 17 bases between them. The CDR3 has 16 residues. In nucleotides, the CDR3 is TGTGCCAGCAGCTTAGAGGAGGGGGCGGGCGCGCAGACCCAGTACTTC. It encodes CASSLEEGAGAQTQYF.

This rearrangement joins TRBV19 to TRBJ1-1, with D perhaps TRBD1 (5 bases). Looked up from germline, CDR1 is LNHDA and CDR2 is SQIVND (reference sequence). The CDR3 is 14 residues long. Between the trimmed V and J ends, which lost 2 bases and 4 bases, there was a span of 11 bases. The CDR3 nucleotides are TGTGCCAGTAGTATAATGGGGCTGGGCACTGAAGCTTTCTTT. This translates into CASSIMGLGTEAFF.

V usage is TRBV6-4 and J usage is TRBJ2-1; 11 positions agree with TRBD2. The germline gives CDR1 MRHNA, CDR2 SNTAGT. The CDR3 runs to 17 residues. Trimming took 6 bases from V and 4 from J; bases not matched to a gene: 11. CDR3 in amino acids: CASSPAKLAGEYNEQFF. CDR3 nucleotide sequence: TGTGCCAGCAGCCCCGCTAAACTAGCGGGAGAATACAATGAGCAGTTCTTC.

This chain joins TRBV6-4 and TRBJ2-7; 10 bases are a match to TRBD2. CDR3 length equals 15 residues. V lost 8 bases to trimming and J lost 2 bases; unmatched junction nucleotides: 9. Germline V lookup: CDR1 MRHNA, CDR2 SNTAGT. The CDR3 protein is CASSRVAGGPYEQYF. The CDR3 DNA sequence: TGTGCCAGCTCTCGGGTAGCGGGGGGTCCCTACGAGCAGTACTTC.